This T cell receptor beta chain was recorded in a study of T cells in localized non-small cell lung cancer. V gave up 3 bases and J gave up 4 bases; unmatched junction bases: 8. Germline CDR1 is SQVTM and CDR2 is ANQGSEA. The CDR3 runs 14 residues. Clones were sequenced by immunoSEQ multiplex PCR, and TCRdb holds only the in-frame ones, with some missing. This sample has approximately 61,000 clones, with roughly 88% found just once. This TCR was sampled from a woman aged 35 to 70 with stage I lung adenocarcinoma. This chain connects TRBV29-1 to TRBJ1-1; 7 bases are a match to TRBD1. The sequences come from peripheral blood, collected before any cancer treatment. The CDR3 DNA sequence: TGCAGCGTTGAGATATCCCAGGGGGTCACTGAAGCTTTCTTT. It is translated as CSVEISQGVTEAFF. The full variable domain, in which reference TRBV29-1 and TRBJ1-1 provide the parts outside the CDR3, is SAVISQKPSRDICQRGTSLTIQCQVDSQVTMMFWYRQQPGQSLTLIATANQGSEATYESGFVIDKFPISRPNLTFSTLTVSNMSPEDSSIYLCSVEISQGVTEAFFGQGTRLTVV.